These 17 T cell receptor beta chains came from one sample sequenced in a study of blood T cell repertoires in COVID-19. The repertoire was sequenced with immunoSEQ multiplex PCR; TCRdb's copy has only in-frame clones and lacks some. The table records 180,000 or so clones, 65% to 85% of them present only once. Specimen: PBMCs or T cells enriched from blood (not recorded which). The receptor set was obtained from a man aged 40-49 years who had recovered from COVID-19.

A word on this clone: A read error may produce the germline difference seen at one junction end. The chain is built from TRBV2 and TRBJ1-2; D not resolved. There are 13 residues in the CDR3. Germline V gene sequence: CDR1 SNHLY, CDR2 FYNNEI. The CDR3 protein is CASSDRQVAVSAF. The CDR3 DNA reads TGTGCCAGCAGTGATAGGCAGGTCGCTGTCTCCGCCTTC. Drawing the rest from reference TRBV2 and TRBJ1-2, the complete variable domain is EPEVTQTPSHQVTQMGQEVILRCVPISNHLYFYWYRQILGQKVEFLVSFYNNEISEKSEIFDDQFSVERPDGSNFTLKIRSTKLEDSAMYFCASSDRQVAVSAFGSGTRLTVV.

The chain links TRBV5-1 to TRBJ2-1; 8 bases agree with TRBD1. The CDR3 sequence is 16 residues long. V dropped 4 bases and J dropped 3; count of bases not matched to a gene: 9. CDR1 is SGHRS and CDR2 is YFSETQ in the germline V gene. CDR3 amino acids: CASSETGGSRYNEQFF. CDR3 nucleotides: TGCGCCAGCAGCGAAACAGGGGGTTCTCGCTACAATGAGCAGTTCTTC.

The chain is built from TRBV4-1 and TRBJ1-4; D unresolved. Germline V lookup: CDR1 MGHRA, CDR2 YSYEKL. The CDR3 is made up of 16 amino acids. Trimming pared 0 bases from V and 7 bases from J, leaving 15 bases between. The CDR3 DNA sequence: TGCGCCAGCAGCCAAGATTTGGCGGCAGGAGGTGAAAAACTGTTTTTT. Translating it yields CASSQDLAAGGEKLFF.

The chain links TRBV2 to TRBJ1-4, with 7 bases lining up with TRBD1. CDR3 length: 13 residues. The V and J ends lost 9 bases and 12 bases, in that order; junction bases with no gene match: 13. CDR1 and CDR2 from the germline V gene are SNHLY and FYNNEI. In DNA, the CDR3 is TGTGCCAGTACAGGGGACGGATTGGCGGAACTGTTTTTT. It encodes CASTGDGLAELFF.

The chain joins TRBV27 to TRBJ1-1, with D possibly TRBD1 on 6 matching bases. Germline CDR1 is MNHEY and CDR2 is SMNVEV (reference sequence). This CDR3 region has 18 residues. V was cut by 4 bases and J by 3 bases, with 24 bases left in between. CDR3 in amino acids: CASSSIGVGQGRDTEAFF. CDR3 in DNA: TGTGCCAGCAGTTCGATAGGTGTTGGTCAGGGGCGCGACACTGAAGCTTTCTTT.

The DNA of the CDR3 is TGTGCCAGCAGCCGGGGCGCTTCAGCAGATACGCAGTATTTT. Its translation is CASSRGASADTQYF. The V gene is TRBV3-1 (or the pseudogene TRBV3-2), the J gene TRBJ2-3; weak D call: TRBD1 (5 bases). The CDR3 has 14 residues. Trimming stripped 4 bases from V and 4 bases from J, with 12 bases between. In germline, CDR1 is LGHDT, CDR2 YNNKEL (reference sequence).

As DNA, the CDR3 is TGTGCCAGTAAAAGGAGCCTGACAGGGCTCATGATGAACACTGAAGCTTTCTTT. Protein product: CASKRSLTGLMMNTEAFF. This rearrangement joins TRBV19 to TRBJ1-1; 7 bases agree with TRBD1. Trimming cost V 7 bases and J 0 bases; bases outside gene matches: 17. Germline assignment: CDR1 LNHDA and CDR2 SQIVND (reference sequence). The CDR3 runs to 18 residues.

This clone was counted a few times. The chain combines TRBV7-3 with TRBJ2-2, with 8 bases identical to TRBD1. Germline CDR1 is SGHTA and CDR2 is FQGTGA. The CDR3 is 22 residues long. The junction had 18 bases not matched to a gene; V was cut back by 0 bases and J by 0 bases. The CDR3 spells CASSLTPGKGQAKTTNTGELFF. DNA of the CDR3: TGTGCCAGCAGCTTAACTCCAGGCAAGGGACAGGCTAAAACTACGAACACCGGGGAGCTGTTTTTT. Variable domain in full (rest from reference TRBV7-3 and TRBJ2-2): GAGVSQTPSNKVTEKGKYVELRCDPISGHTALYWYRQSLGQGPEFLIYFQGTGAADDSGLPNDRFFAVRPEGSVSTLKIQRTERGDSAVYLCASSLTPGKGQAKTTNTGELFFGEGSRLTVL.

V and J are TRBV27 and TRBJ1-2; no firm D call. The CDR3 runs 15 residues. CDR1 MNHEY and CDR2 SMNVEV come from the germline V gene (reference sequence). Trimming cost V 5 bases and J 5 bases, with 18 bases left between them. The CDR3 loop reads CASSLGPERLYGYTF. The CDR3 coding sequence is TGTGCCAGCAGTCTGGGCCCCGAGCGGCTATATGGCTACACCTTC.

This sequence joins TRBV28 and TRBJ1-5; TRBD1 might be the D (5 bases). Trimming stripped 6 bases from V and 7 bases from J, with 16 bases between. The CDR3 is 14 residues long. Per germline, CDR1 MDHEN and CDR2 SYDVKM. The CDR3 sequence: CASRPGPGGQPQHF. In nucleotides, the CDR3 is TGTGCCAGCAGACCGGGACCCGGGGGACAGCCCCAGCATTTT.

V gene TRBV6-5 combines with J gene TRBJ1-1; 10 bases are shared with TRBD1. In germline, CDR1 is MNHEY, CDR2 SVGAGI. CDR3 length: 14 residues. V trimming: 2 bases; J trimming: 5 bases; junction bases outside the gene matches: 2. CDR3 region: CASSYGTGVTEAFF. The CDR3 region has the DNA TGTGCCAGCAGTTACGGGACAGGGGTAACTGAAGCTTTCTTT.

The V gene is TRBV29-1, the J gene TRBJ2-5; 9 nucleotides align to TRBD2. Germline values: CDR1 SQVTM, CDR2 ANQGSEA. The CDR3 consists of 13 residues. The V segment lost 5 bases and the J segment 2 bases; nucleotides outside the gene matches: 3. The CDR3 DNA is TGCAGCGTTTTGAGCGGGGGGCAAGAGACCCAGTACTTC. It specifies CSVLSGGQETQYF.

The chain combines TRBV6-6 with TRBJ1-6, with D tentatively TRBD1 (5 bases). V was shortened by 0 bases and J by 10 bases, with 10 bases between the two germline ends. The CDR3 spans 14 residues. Per the germline V gene, CDR1 is MNHNY and CDR2 is SVGAGI (reference sequence). The CDR3 DNA follows: TGTGCCAGCAGTTACTCAGGGGATGCGTCACCCCTCCACTTT. Residues: CASSYSGDASPLHF.

The chain uses TRBV19 and TRBJ2-3; tentatively, D is TRBD1 (6 bases). This CDR3 contains 14 residues. Germline CDR1 reads LNHDA; CDR2 reads SQIVND (reference sequence). V was shortened by 4 bases and J by 2 bases, with 10 bases between the two germline ends. CDR3 sequence: CASSSQGFTDTQYF. The CDR3 DNA reads as TGTGCCAGTAGTAGCCAGGGGTTCACAGATACGCAGTATTTT.

This chain joins TRBV5-1 and TRBJ1-1, with D perhaps TRBD1 (5 bases). There are 15 residues in the CDR3. Germline V CDR1 and CDR2: SGHRS, YFSETQ. The V and J ends lost 2 bases and 4 bases respectively, with 15 bases between them. The CDR3 nucleotides read TGCGCCAGCAGCTTAAACTGGGGCTCGGCCACTGAAGCTTTCTTT. As protein: CASSLNWGSATEAFF.

This clone appeared once. The chain couples TRBV24-1 to TRBJ1-5; no clear D. CDR3 length: 13 residues. The germline V and J ends were trimmed by 7 bases and 3 bases, with 9 bases remaining between them. Germline values: CDR1 KGHDR, CDR2 SFDVKD. The CDR3 region is CATSSGYNQPQHF. CDR3 sequence (DNA): TGTGCCACCAGCTCAGGCTACAATCAGCCCCAGCATTTT.

The chain recombines TRBV7-8 with TRBJ2-2; 10 positions agree with TRBD1. CDR1 and CDR2 (germline): SGHVS, FQNEAQ. The junction had 9 bases not matched to a gene; V was cut back by 6 bases and J by 5 bases. This CDR3 contains 16 residues. CDR3 amino acids: CASSTTDRGKTGELFF. CDR3 in DNA: TGTGCCAGCAGTACTACGGACAGGGGGAAAACCGGGGAGCTGTTTTTT.